This T cell receptor (beta chain) emerged from a study of identical twins. Study-wide results and caveats: An excess of low generation probability was shown by twin-shared out-of-frame alpha sequences. It was possible that invariant MAIT and iNKT cells partly confounded the zero-insertion analyses. Cord blood beta clonotypes that were abundant carried fewer insertions, and memory repertoires showed no such trend.

A universal primer site arose from template switching, and cDNA bore unique molecular identifiers. TCRdb independently ran MiXCR on the 5' RACE reads; one entry per CDR3 protein. Among about 530,000 distinct CDR3 sequences listed, roughly 15% were seen once. Comments on this clonotype: Its antigen is not known.

The V gene's germline CDR1 is MNHNY and CDR2 SVGAGI (reference sequence). This CDR3 contains 13 residues. V lost 2 bases, J lost 2 bases, and 6 bases lay in between. The same specimen was also included in a second study, on yellow fever vaccine responses in identical twins.

Sequencing was done on a sample of CD4+ T cells sorted from blood. The chain has TRBV6-6 and TRBJ2-5; D gene ambiguous. This clonotype was obtained from a woman aged 18-29 years in good health. The CDR3 protein is CASSYERQETQYF. The CDR3 DNA is TGTGCCAGCAGTTACGAGAGACAAGAGACCCAGTACTTC.